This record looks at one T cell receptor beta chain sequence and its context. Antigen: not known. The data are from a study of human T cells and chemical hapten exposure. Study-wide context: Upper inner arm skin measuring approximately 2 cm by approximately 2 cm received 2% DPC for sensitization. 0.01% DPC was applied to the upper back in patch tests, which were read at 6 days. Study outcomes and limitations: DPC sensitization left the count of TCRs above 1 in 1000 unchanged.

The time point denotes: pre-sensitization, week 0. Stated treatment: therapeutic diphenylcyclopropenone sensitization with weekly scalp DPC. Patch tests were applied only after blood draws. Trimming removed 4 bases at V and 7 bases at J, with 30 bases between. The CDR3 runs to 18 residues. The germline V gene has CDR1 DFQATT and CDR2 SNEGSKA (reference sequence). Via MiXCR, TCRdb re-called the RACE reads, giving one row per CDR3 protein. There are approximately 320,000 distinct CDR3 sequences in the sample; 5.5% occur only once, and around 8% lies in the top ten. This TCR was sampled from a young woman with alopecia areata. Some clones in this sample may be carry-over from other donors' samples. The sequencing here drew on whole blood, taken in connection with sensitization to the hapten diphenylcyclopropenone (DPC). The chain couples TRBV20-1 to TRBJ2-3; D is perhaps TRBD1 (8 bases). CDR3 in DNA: TGCAGTGCTAAACTCACAGGGGGGGGTGCTTTCTACCACAATACGCAGTATTTT. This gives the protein CSAKLTGGGAFYHNTQYF.